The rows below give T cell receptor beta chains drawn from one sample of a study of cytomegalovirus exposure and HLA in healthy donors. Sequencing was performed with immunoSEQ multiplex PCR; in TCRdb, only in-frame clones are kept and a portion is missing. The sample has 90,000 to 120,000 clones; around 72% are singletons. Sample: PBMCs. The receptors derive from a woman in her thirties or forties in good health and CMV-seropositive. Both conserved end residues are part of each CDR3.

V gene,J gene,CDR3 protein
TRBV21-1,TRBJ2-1,CASSKVSESSYNEQFF
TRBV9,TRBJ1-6,CASSVEGPRDSPLHF
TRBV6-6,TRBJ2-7,CASSYSGTGGEQYF
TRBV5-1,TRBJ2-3,CASSRGTETDTQYF
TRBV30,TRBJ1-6,CAWSVRSGTVYNSPLHF
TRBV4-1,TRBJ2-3,CASGSGGGSDTQYF
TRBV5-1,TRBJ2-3,CASSLSGARTDTQYF
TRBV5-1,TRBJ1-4,CASSLVGSGEKLFF
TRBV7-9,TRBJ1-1,CASRQKMGPQGSTEAFF
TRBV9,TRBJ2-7,CASSVQGFSYEQYF
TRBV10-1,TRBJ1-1,CASITRVLGPTNTEAFF
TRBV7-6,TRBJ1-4,CASSLNDRVLSEKLFF
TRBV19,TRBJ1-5,CASSIGPGGSPQPQHF
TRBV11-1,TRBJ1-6,CASSWTGDSPLHF
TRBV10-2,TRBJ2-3,CASSDLLAGDNTQYF
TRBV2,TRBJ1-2,CASTKDREYSYGYTF
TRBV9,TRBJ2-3,CASSVAGFSTDTQYF
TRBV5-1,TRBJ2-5,CASSLYGVQETQYF
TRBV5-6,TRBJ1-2,CASSPTLVFYGYTF
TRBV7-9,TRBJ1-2,CASSSLSGQESYKYGYTF
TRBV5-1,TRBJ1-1,CASSIGADTEAFF
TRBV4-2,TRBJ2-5,CASSQRGGRAPWETQYF
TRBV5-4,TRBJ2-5,CASRAEHQETQYF
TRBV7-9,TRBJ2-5,CASSSDRAPTQYF
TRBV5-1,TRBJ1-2,CASSAPGQGKGYTF
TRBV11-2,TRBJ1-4,CASSRTVEKEKLFF
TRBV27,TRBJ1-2,CATRNQGQGFGYTF
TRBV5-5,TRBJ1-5,CASSQGNQPQHF
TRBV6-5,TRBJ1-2,CASKPPGQLDGYTF
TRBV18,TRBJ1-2,CASSPVQGDSTF
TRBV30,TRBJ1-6,CAWTMNGLSSYNSPLHF
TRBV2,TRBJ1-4,CASSERADRGEKLFF
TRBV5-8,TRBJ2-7,CASSQTGGRYEQYF
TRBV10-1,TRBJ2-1,CASSESTGGTGEQFF
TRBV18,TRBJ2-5,CASSPGQEETQYF
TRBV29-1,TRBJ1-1,CSVSNTEAFF
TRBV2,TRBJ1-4,CASSAQGANGEKLFF
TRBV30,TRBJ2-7,CAWSGRDRVSEQYF
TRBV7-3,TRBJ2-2,CASSLASPGITGELFF
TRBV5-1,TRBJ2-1,CASSPSGGDNEQFF
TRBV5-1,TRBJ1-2,CASSQGQGITNYGYTF